A single sample is the source of the 20 T cell receptor beta chains below, sequenced in a study of OX40 agonist ivuxolimab in advanced cancers. Assay: immunoSEQ multiplex PCR; the TCRdb copy retains only in-frame clones and omits some. This sample has more than 65,000 clones, with around 84% found just once. Sample: CD4+ or CD8+ T cells sorted from blood, taken in a trial of the OX40 agonist ivuxolimab. Receptors were obtained from an adult with an advanced solid tumor such as melanoma, head and neck, liver or kidney cancer.

This clone has only a few counts. The chain uses TRBV18 and TRBJ2-7; 7 bases match TRBD2. CDR1 is KGHSH and CDR2 is LQKENI in the germline V gene. The CDR3 spans 13 residues. V was pared by 6 bases and J by 3 bases, with 5 bases of the junction left unmatched. Here the CDR3 DNA reads TGTGCCAGCTCCCCCGGGGGGAACTACGAGCAGTACTTC. Its protein product is CASSPGGNYEQYF.

V gene TRBV6-5 combines with J gene TRBJ1-4; a possible D gene is TRBD1 (6 bases). The CDR3 covers 14 residues. The germline V and J ends were trimmed by 5 bases and 8 bases, with 15 bases remaining between them. CDR1 and CDR2 (germline): MNHEY, SVGAGI. The CDR3 sequence is CASSQPGRGEKLFF. The CDR3 region has the DNA TGTGCCAGCAGTCAACCCGGCAGGGGAGAAAAACTGTTTTTT.

This clone was observed a few times. This chain joins TRBV6-5 and TRBJ1-1; 9 bases match TRBD1. Germline V lookup: CDR1 MNHEY, CDR2 SVGAGI. CDR3 length equals 15 residues. V was clipped by 5 bases and J by 11 bases; unmatched bases: 15. CDR3 sequence (DNA): TGTGCCAGCAGTCCTACCGGACAGGGGTCAGGATATGCTTTCTTT. This encodes CASSPTGQGSGYAFF.

The chain uses TRBV4-1 and TRBJ1-2; D remains ambiguous. From germline, CDR1 is MGHRA and CDR2 YSYEKL. V was shortened by 4 bases and J by 0 bases, with 12 bases between the two germline ends. This CDR3 comprises 15 residues. The CDR3 loop is CASSRTGNSNYGYTF. CDR3 DNA sequence: TGCGCCAGCAGCCGAACGGGTAACTCTAACTATGGCTACACCTTC.

The CDR3 here is CASSENQGNYGYTF. CDR3 coding DNA: TGTGCCAGCAGCGAGAACCAGGGGAACTATGGCTACACCTTC. The V and J genes are TRBV2 and TRBJ1-2; tentative D call: TRBD1 (6 bases). V lost 6 bases, J lost 2 bases, and 13 bases lay in between. The CDR3 spans 14 residues. Germline V lookup: CDR1 SNHLY, CDR2 FYNNEI.

This clone was picked up one time. This CDR3 is CASSVRGSTDTQYF. The CDR3 DNA reads as TGTGCCAGCAGCGTCAGGGGGAGCACAGATACGCAGTATTTT. The J gene is TRBJ2-3, the V gene TRBV7-2; 7 bases are a match to TRBD1. Trimming cost V 5 bases and J 0 bases; bases outside gene matches: 2. This CDR3 region has 14 residues. Germline V gives CDR1 SGHTA, CDR2 FQGNSA.

The rearrangement links TRBV5-5 to TRBJ1-6; D call uncertain. The CDR3 contains 16 residues. CDR1 is SGHKS, CDR2 YYEKEE, per germline (reference sequence). V was shortened by 4 bases and J by 3 bases, with 14 bases between the two germline ends. The CDR3 region is CASSPSTFNYNSPLHF. For the CDR3, the DNA is TGTGCCAGCAGCCCAAGCACCTTTAACTATAATTCACCCCTCCACTTT.

The genes are TRBV18 and TRBJ1-2; D may be TRBD1 (5 bases). The CDR3 sequence is 15 residues long. The germline gives CDR1 KGHSH, CDR2 LQKENI. Deletions cut 1 base from V and 8 bases from J, with 17 bases between. The CDR3 coding sequence is TGTGCCAGCTCACCACAGTCTAACCAGAGGGACGGCTACACCTTC. It yields the protein CASSPQSNQRDGYTF.

This clone appeared a single time. Here the CDR3 reads CATGSNLGYTF. The DNA of the CDR3 is TGTGCCACCGGATCCAATCTTGGCTACACCTTC. The chain links TRBV28 to TRBJ1-2; no clear D. Germline V lookup: CDR1 MDHEN, CDR2 SYDVKM. The CDR3 runs 11 residues. Deletions cut 10 bases from V and 7 bases from J, with 13 bases between.

The chain joins TRBV7-2 to TRBJ2-1, with 11 nucleotides matching TRBD2. V lost 3 bases to trimming and J lost 5 bases; unmatched junction nucleotides: 3. This CDR3 has 15 residues. CDR1 is SGHTA, CDR2 FQGNSA, per germline. CDR3 sequence (DNA): TGTGCCAGCAGCTTTTTACTAGCGGGGGACAATGAGCAGTTCTTC. This codes for CASSFLLAGDNEQFF.

The chain employs TRBV6-5 and TRBJ2-7; D is perhaps TRBD1 (5 bases). This CDR3 is built from 14 residues. CDR1 and CDR2 from the germline V gene are MNHEY and SVGAGI. V was trimmed by 2 bases and J by 2 bases, leaving 10 bases between them. CDR3 sequence (DNA): TGTGCCAGCAGTTACAGGGGATCCCCCTACGAGCAGTACTTC. It yields the protein CASSYRGSPYEQYF.

The chain carries TRBV18 and TRBJ1-6, with 12 nucleotides matching TRBD1. Unmatched junction bases numbered 7, after V lost 6 bases and J lost 10 bases. This CDR3 has 15 residues. CDR1 and CDR2 (germline): KGHSH, LQKENI. The CDR3 sequence: CASSPWDRGQSPLHF. For the CDR3, the DNA is TGTGCCAGCTCCCCCTGGGACAGGGGGCAATCACCCCTCCACTTT. Looking up the rest from reference TRBV18 and TRBJ1-6 gives the full variable domain: NAGVMQNPRHLVRRRGQEARLRCSPMKGHSHVYWYRQLPEEGLKFMVYLQKENIIDESGMPKERFSAEFPKEGPSILRIQQVVRGDSAAYFCASSPWDRGQSPLHFGNGTRLTVT.

The rearrangement uses TRBV27 and TRBJ1-5, with D unclear. V shed 3 bases and J shed 3 bases, with 9 bases lying between them. The CDR3 totals 14 residues. Germline loops: CDR1 MNHEY, CDR2 SMNVEV (reference sequence). CDR3 sequence (DNA): TGTGCCAGCAGTTTCCGTCGGATCAATCAGCCCCAGCATTTT. Protein product: CASSFRRINQPQHF.

The chain recombines TRBV6-5 with TRBJ2-7; tentative D call: TRBD2 (6 bases). The CDR3 length is 14 residues. V gave up 7 bases and J gave up 3 bases, with 16 bases separating them. Germline V gene sequence: CDR1 MNHEY, CDR2 SVGAGI. CDR3 residues: CASTPRGKDYEQYF. CDR3 DNA sequence: TGTGCCAGCACCCCACGGGGGAAGGACTACGAGCAGTACTTC.

This chain connects TRBV5-3 to TRBJ2-2, with unresolved D. TRBV5-3 is known as an ORF, though its function is uncertain. The CDR3 runs 14 residues. The V gene lost 1 base and the J gene lost 2 bases, with 6 bases spanning the gap. The CDR3 region is CARSLNRNTGELFF. DNA of the CDR3: TGTGCCAGAAGCTTGAACAGAAACACCGGGGAGCTGTTTTTT.

In this sample, this clone turned up a few times. The chain joins TRBV18 to TRBJ1-1; D call uncertain. CDR3 size: 13 residues. Trimming pared 5 bases from V and 7 bases from J, leaving 14 bases between. Germline V gives CDR1 KGHSH, CDR2 LQKENI. The CDR3, as DNA: TGTGCCAGCTCAGAGACGGAGGAGGGTGAAGCTTTCTTT. Protein product: CASSETEEGEAFF.

Only one count was recorded for this clone. This chain joins TRBV7-9 and TRBJ1-6, with 8 bases matching TRBD1. CDR1 SEHNR and CDR2 FQNEAQ come from the germline V gene (reference sequence). Trimming removed 5 bases from V and 7 bases from J; junction bases left unmatched: 7. The CDR3 sequence is 15 residues long. The chain's CDR3 is CASSARTGPNSPLHF. In DNA form, the CDR3 reads TGTGCCAGCAGCGCAAGGACAGGGCCGAATTCACCCCTCCACTTT. The whole variable domain, remainder taken from reference TRBV7-9 and TRBJ1-6, is DTGVSQNPRHKITKRGQNVTFRCDPISEHNRLYWYRQTLGQGPEFLTYFQNEAQLEKSRLLSDRFSAERPKGSFSTLEIQRTEQGDSAMYLCASSARTGPNSPLHFGNGTRLTVT.

This clone was counted only a few times. The V gene is TRBV6-1, the J gene TRBJ2-3; D is unresolved. Trimming took 3 bases from V and 6 from J, leaving 13 bases between them. Germline values: CDR1 MNHNS, CDR2 SASEGT. The CDR3 spans 14 residues. DNA for the CDR3: TGTGCCAGCAGTGAGCAGGATAGGGCCGATACGCAGTATTTT. It specifies CASSEQDRADTQYF.

The chain couples TRBV5-1 to TRBJ1-1; possible D gene TRBD1, 5 bases. This CDR3 is built from 13 residues. The V end was cut by 2 bases, the J end by 7 bases, with 12 bases between. Germline CDR1 reads SGHRS; CDR2 reads YFSETQ. The CDR3: CASSLLGQVEAFF. In DNA, the CDR3 is TGCGCCAGCAGCTTATTGGGGCAAGTTGAAGCTTTCTTT.

J is TRBJ2-7 and V is TRBV7-9, with D unclear. The germline CDR1 and CDR2 sequences are SEHNR and FQNEAQ (reference sequence). This CDR3 region has 17 residues. V lost 5 bases, J lost 0 bases, and 20 bases lay in between. CDR3 nucleotides: TGTGCCAGCAGCCTAGGGCTAAACCCGCGTGGCTCCTACGAGCAGTACTTC. Its translation is CASSLGLNPRGSYEQYF.